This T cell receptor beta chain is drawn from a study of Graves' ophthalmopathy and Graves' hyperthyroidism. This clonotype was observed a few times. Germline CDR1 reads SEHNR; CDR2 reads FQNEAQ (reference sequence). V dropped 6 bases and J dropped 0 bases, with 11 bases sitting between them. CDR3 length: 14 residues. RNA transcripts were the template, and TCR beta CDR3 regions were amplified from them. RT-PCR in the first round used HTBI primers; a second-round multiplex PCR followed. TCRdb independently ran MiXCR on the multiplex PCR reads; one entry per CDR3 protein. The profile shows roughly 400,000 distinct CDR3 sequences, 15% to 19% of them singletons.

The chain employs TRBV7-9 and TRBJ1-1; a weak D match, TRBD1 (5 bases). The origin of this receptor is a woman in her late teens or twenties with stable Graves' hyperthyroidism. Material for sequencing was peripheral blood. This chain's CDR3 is CASRPREMNTEAFF. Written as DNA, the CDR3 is TGTGCCAGCAGACCCAGGGAGATGAACACTGAAGCTTTCTTT.